The T cell receptor (beta chain) under discussion was sequenced for a study of cytomegalovirus exposure and HLA in healthy donors. The data were produced by immunoSEQ multiplex PCR, yet TCRdb's version contains in-frame clones alone and is incomplete. The table shows fewer than 120,000 clones, with 89% occurring only once. With 1 base removed from V and 4 bases from J, the gap between germline ends came to 19 bases. The germline CDR1 and CDR2 sequences are LNHDA and SQIVND (reference sequence). The CDR3 is 17 residues long. This clone was detected a few times. The chain carries TRBV19 and TRBJ1-2, with TRBD1 as a possible D gene (6 bases). The sequence was obtained from a woman younger than 30 in good health and CMV-seronegative. Input material: PBMCs. In DNA, the CDR3 is TGTGCCAGTAGTATAGCGGGGGGCGCGCTGGTTACCTATGGCTACACCTTC. This translates into CASSIAGGALVTYGYTF.